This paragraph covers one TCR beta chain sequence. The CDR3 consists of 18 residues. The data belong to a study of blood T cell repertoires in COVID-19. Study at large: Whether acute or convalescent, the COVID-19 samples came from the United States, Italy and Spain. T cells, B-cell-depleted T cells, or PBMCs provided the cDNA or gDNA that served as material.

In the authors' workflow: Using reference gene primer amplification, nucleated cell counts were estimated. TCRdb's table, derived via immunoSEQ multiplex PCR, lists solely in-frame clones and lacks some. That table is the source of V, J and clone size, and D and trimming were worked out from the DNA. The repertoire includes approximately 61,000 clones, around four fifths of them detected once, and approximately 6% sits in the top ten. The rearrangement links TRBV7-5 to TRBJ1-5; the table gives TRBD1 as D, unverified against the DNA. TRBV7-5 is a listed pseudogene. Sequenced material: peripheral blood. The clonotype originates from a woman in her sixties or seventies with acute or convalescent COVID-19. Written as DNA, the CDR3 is TGTGTCAGAAGCCACTCCCGGGACAGGGGAAGGGGCAATCAGCCCCAGCATTTT. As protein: CVRSHSRDRGRGNQPQHF.